This T cell receptor (beta chain) was identified during a study of blood T cell repertoires in COVID-19. Study information: Sites in the United States, Italy and Spain provided acute and convalescent COVID-19 samples. From T cells, B-cell-depleted T cells, or PBMCs came the material, which was cDNA or gDNA.

The CDR3 totals 14 residues. The germline V gene encodes CDR1 SNHLY and CDR2 FYNNEI. With 3 bases removed from V and 7 bases from J, the gap between germline ends came to 13 bases. In the authors' methods: Amplified reference gene primers provided the basis for estimating nucleated cell counts. Clones were read by immunoSEQ multiplex PCR, and TCRdb kept only the in-frame ones, dropping some. V and J calls and clone size are as listed in that table; D and trimming were resolved from the DNA. The data hold roughly 300,000 clones, with 81% observed a single time. The gene calls are TRBV2 and TRBJ1-5; tentative D call: TRBD1 (6 bases). Sequenced material: peripheral blood. The receptor comes from an older woman with active or convalescent COVID-19. CDR3 residues: CASSDRAGDQPQHF. The CDR3 region has the DNA TGTGCCAGCAGTGATCGGGCAGGGGACCAGCCCCAGCATTTT.